This TCR beta chain was observed in a study of human CD8 memory T cell subsets. Details on this clonotype: The antigen is unknown.

This CDR3 is built from 16 residues. Investigators built TCR beta libraries using UMI-labeled 5' RACE. Under the authors' procedure: Clonotype counts of functional CDR3 beta ranged from about 2,900 to 20,000 in each TCR beta library. TCRdb reprocessed the 5' RACE reads and keeps a single row for each CDR3 protein, giving no DNA. The V and J calls follow TCRdb's processing rather than the paper's. The sample is made up of 4,000 to 6,000 distinct CDR3 sequences, and the top ten hold approximately 38% of it. Points from the study as a whole: In the comparison of repertoires, stem-like memory and precursor exhausted T cells overlapped only minimally.

The clonotype was recovered from a human donor in good health. V is TRBV12-3 or TRBV12-4 and J is TRBJ2-3; TCRdb picks TRBD1, but there is no DNA to check that call. The sequenced material came from CD8+ T cells from PBMCs. The CDR3 sequence is CASSSGSAGQGGTQYF.